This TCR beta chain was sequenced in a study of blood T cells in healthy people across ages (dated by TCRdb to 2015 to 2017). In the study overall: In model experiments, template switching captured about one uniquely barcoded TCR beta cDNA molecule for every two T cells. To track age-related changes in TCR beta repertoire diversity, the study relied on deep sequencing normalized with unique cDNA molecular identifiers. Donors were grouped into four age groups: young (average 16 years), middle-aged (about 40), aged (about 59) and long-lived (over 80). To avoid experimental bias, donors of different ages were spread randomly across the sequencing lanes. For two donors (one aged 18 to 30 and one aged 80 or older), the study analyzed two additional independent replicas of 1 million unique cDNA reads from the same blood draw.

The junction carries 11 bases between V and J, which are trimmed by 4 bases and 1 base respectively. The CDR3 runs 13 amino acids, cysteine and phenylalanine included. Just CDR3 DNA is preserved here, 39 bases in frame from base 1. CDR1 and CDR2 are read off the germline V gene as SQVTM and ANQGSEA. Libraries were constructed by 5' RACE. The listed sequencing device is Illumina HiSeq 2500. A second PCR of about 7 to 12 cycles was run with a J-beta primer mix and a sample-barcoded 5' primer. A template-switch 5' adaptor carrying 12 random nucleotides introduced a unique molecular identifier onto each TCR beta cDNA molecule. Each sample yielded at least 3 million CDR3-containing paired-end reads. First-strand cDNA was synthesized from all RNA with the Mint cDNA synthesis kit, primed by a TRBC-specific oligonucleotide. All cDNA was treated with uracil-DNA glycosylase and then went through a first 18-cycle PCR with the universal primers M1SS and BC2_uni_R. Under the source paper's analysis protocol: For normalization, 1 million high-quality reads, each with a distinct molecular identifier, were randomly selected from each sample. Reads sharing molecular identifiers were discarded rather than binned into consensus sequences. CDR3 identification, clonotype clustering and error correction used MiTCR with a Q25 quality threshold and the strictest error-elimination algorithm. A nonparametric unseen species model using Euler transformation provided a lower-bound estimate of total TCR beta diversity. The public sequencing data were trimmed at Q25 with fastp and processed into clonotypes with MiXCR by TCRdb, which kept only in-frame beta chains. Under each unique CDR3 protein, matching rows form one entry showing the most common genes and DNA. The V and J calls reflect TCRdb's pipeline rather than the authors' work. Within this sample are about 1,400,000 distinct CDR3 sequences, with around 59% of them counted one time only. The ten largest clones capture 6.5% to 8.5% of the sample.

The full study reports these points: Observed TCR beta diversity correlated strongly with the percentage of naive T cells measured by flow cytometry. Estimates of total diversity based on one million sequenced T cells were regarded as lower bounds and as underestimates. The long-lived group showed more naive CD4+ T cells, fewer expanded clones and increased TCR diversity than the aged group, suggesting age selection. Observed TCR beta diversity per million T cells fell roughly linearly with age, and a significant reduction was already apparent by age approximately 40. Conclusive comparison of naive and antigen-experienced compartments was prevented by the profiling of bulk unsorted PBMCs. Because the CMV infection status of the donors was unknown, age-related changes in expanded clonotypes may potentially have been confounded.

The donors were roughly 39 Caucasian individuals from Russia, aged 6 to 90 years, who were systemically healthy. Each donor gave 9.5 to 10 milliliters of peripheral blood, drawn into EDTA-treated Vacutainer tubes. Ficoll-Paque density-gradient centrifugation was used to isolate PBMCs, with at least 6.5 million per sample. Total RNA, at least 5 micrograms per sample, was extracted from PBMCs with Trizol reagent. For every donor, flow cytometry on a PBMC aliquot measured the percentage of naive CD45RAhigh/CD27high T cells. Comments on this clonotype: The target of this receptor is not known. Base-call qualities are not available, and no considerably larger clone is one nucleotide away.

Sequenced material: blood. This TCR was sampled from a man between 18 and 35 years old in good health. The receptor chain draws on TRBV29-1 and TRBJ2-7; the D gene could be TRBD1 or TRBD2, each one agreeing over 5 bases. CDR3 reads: CSVVRDGSYEQYF. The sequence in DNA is TGCAGCGTTGTTAGGGACGGATCCTACGAGCAGTACTTC.